This passage covers 6 T cell receptor beta chains from one sample sequenced in a study of T cells after yellow fever vaccination. Each CDR3 protein gets one entry after TCRdb re-called the 5' RACE reads with MiXCR. The profile shows 250,000 to 400,000 distinct CDR3 sequences, approximately 4% of them singletons. The specimen comprised PBMCs, sampled 5 days after the yellow fever booster vaccination. These receptor sequences come from a young man who received the YFV17D yellow fever vaccine.

This clonotype was picked up a small number of times. The chain couples TRBV5-1 to TRBJ2-6; D is uncertain. Looked up from germline, CDR1 is SGHRS and CDR2 is YFSETQ. V lost 1 base, J lost 12 bases, and 14 bases lay in between. The CDR3 totals 14 residues. The CDR3 nucleotides are TGCGCCAGCAGCTTGCGCTCTGTATTCGGCGTCCTGACTTTC. Its protein is CASSLRSVFGVLTF.

V gene TRBV27 combines with J gene TRBJ1-6; 9 nucleotides match TRBD1. Trimming took 5 bases from V and 10 from J; bases not matched to a gene: 6. Germline values: CDR1 MNHEY, CDR2 SMNVEV (reference sequence). The CDR3 runs 14 residues. As DNA, the CDR3 is TGTGCCAGCAGTGAGGGACAGGGTTGGTCACCCCTCCACTTT. This encodes CASSEGQGWSPLHF.

This clonotype was detected only a few times. The V and J genes are TRBV18 and TRBJ2-3, with a tentative D call TRBD2 (6 bases). This CDR3 has 16 residues. Trimming took 2 bases from V and 4 from J, leaving 16 bases between them. The germline V gene encodes CDR1 KGHSH and CDR2 LQKENI. The CDR3 nucleotides are TGTGCCAGCTCACCAGTTTATGGGGGGTCCGCAGATACGCAGTATTTT. Translation gives CASSPVYGGSADTQYF. The full variable domain, in which reference TRBV18 and TRBJ2-3 provide the parts outside the CDR3, is NAGVMQNPRHLVRRRGQEARLRCSPMKGHSHVYWYRQLPEEGLKFMVYLQKENIIDESGMPKERFSAEFPKEGPSILRIQQVVRGDSAAYFCASSPVYGGSADTQYFGPGTRLTVL.

This clonotype was seen many times. This chain uses TRBV29-1 with TRBJ2-1; perhaps TRBD2 as D (5 bases). This CDR3 is 15 amino acids long. CDR1 SQVTM and CDR2 ANQGSEA come from the germline V gene. Trimming removed 1 base from V and 10 bases from J, with 20 bases in between. CDR3 bases: TGCAGCGTTGAAGGTGGAGGCAGACCGATAACGGAGCAGTTCTTC. Protein sequence: CSVEGGGRPITEQFF.

This clonotype was found a few times. This chain connects TRBV4-3 to TRBJ2-2; 13 positions agree with TRBD2. Looked up from germline, CDR1 is LGHNA and CDR2 is YSLEER. V lost 4 bases and J lost 3; bases outside the gene matches: 2. CDR3 length: 16 amino acids. CDR3 amino acids: CASSRLAGGYTGELFF. Here the CDR3 DNA reads TGCGCCAGCAGCCGACTAGCGGGGGGATACACCGGGGAGCTGTTTTTT.

The chain recombines TRBV28 with TRBJ2-3; D possibly corresponds to TRBD1 (6 bases). V lost 7 bases and J 5 bases, leaving 22 bases between the germline ends. The CDR3 loop spans 16 amino acids. CDR1 is MDHEN, CDR2 SYDVKM, per germline. CDR3 protein: CASTSIAGANGDTQYF. CDR3 in DNA: TGTGCCAGCACGTCTATCGCAGGGGCGAACGGAGATACGCAGTATTTT.